What follows are 9 T cell receptor beta chains derived from one specimen sequenced in a study of CD8 T cells in ankylosing spondylitis. Whole-study findings and limits: There was a TCR beta motif, made of 7 or 8 highly homologous variants, that appeared characteristic of ankylosing spondylitis blood.

From the 5' RACE reads, TCRdb called clonotypes with MiXCR, one entry per CDR3 protein. Seen here are 450,000 to 550,000 distinct CDR3 sequences, approximately 5.3% observed once, and the top ten hold roughly 3.5%. These receptors' targets are unknown. Sequencing was done on a sample of blood, either unsorted or a sorted T cell fraction (not recorded which). Receptor source: a male donor with ankylosing spondylitis.

This clonotype has ten or more counts. The chain uses TRBV20-1 and TRBJ1-6, with D unclear. The CDR3 has 14 amino acids. Germline V lookup: CDR1 DFQATT, CDR2 SNEGSKA (reference sequence). Trimming removed 0 bases from V and 7 bases from J, with 10 bases in between. The CDR3 DNA is TGCAGTGCTAGAGATATGGGTGAGAATTCACCCCTCCACTTT. Its translation is CSARDMGENSPLHF.

As concerns this clonotype: This may arise from a read error, as a much more abundant clone is one base away. The genes are TRBV7-9 and TRBJ2-6; TRBD1 might be the D (5 bases). There are 16 residues in the CDR3. The V gene lost 6 bases and the J gene lost 3 bases, with 15 bases spanning the gap. Germline V gives CDR1 SEHNR, CDR2 FQNEAQ (reference sequence). CDR3 amino acids: CASSSSRVFGANVLTF. CDR3 bases: TGTGCCAGCAGTTCGAGCAGGGTTTTTGGGGCCAACGTCCTGACTTTC.

V usage is TRBV6-4 and J usage is TRBJ2-1; 9 bases agree with TRBD1. Per the germline V gene, CDR1 is MRHNA and CDR2 is SNTAGT. Trimming took 2 bases from V and 3 from J; bases not matched to a gene: 8. The CDR3 runs 17 residues. The CDR3 is CASSDRIRDRVYNEQFF. The CDR3, as DNA: TGTGCCAGCAGTGACCGAATCCGGGACAGGGTCTACAATGAGCAGTTCTTC.

This clonotype has more than one count but fewer than ten. The rearrangement joins TRBV4-2 to TRBJ1-6; D remains ambiguous. Looked up from germline, CDR1 is LGHNA and CDR2 is YNFKEQ. This CDR3 has 16 residues. Trimming stripped 1 base from V and 7 bases from J, with 14 bases between. CDR3 in amino acids: CASSQVSGGRNSPLHF. For the CDR3, the DNA is TGTGCCAGCAGCCAAGTTTCAGGAGGGAGGAATTCACCCCTCCACTTT.

This clonotype was observed many times. The chain combines TRBV20-1 with TRBJ2-3; D remains ambiguous. From germline, CDR1 is DFQATT and CDR2 SNEGSKA (reference sequence). The V end was cut by 2 bases, the J end by 0 bases, with 12 bases between. This CDR3 is 15 amino acids long. The CDR3 region is CSARRPTSSTDTQYF. Written as DNA, the CDR3 is TGCAGTGCTAGAAGGCCGACGAGTAGCACAGATACGCAGTATTTT.

This clonotype was found many times. The junction shows a germline mismatch at one end, possibly a read error. CDR3: CATSRDRVYEQYF. The CDR3 DNA sequence: TGTGCCACCAGCCGAGACAGGGTCTACGAGCAGTACTTC. The chain links TRBV15 to TRBJ2-7, with 7 positions matching TRBD1. The CDR3 runs to 13 residues. CDR1 and CDR2 from the germline V gene are LNHNV and YYDKDF (reference sequence).

This clonotype has ten or more counts. The rearrangement uses TRBV27 and TRBJ2-1, with 13 bases identical to TRBD2. The CDR3 sequence is 16 residues long. V gave up 6 bases and J gave up 5 bases; unmatched junction bases: 7. Germline values: CDR1 MNHEY, CDR2 SMNVEV (reference sequence). The CDR3 protein is CASSVFGLAGDNEQFF. The DNA of the CDR3 is TGTGCCAGCAGCGTATTCGGACTAGCGGGAGACAATGAGCAGTTCTTC.

Ten or more counts support this clonotype. V and J are TRBV6-1 and TRBJ1-2, with D possibly TRBD1 on 6 matching bases. V was pared by 6 bases and J by 8 bases, with 19 bases between. Germline V CDR1 and CDR2: MNHNS, SASEGT. CDR3 length equals 14 residues. For the CDR3, the DNA is TGTGCCAGCAGGCAAGAACAGGGAGTAGGGGGCTACACCTTC. Its protein product is CASRQEQGVGGYTF.

In this sample, this clonotype turned up many times. This chain connects TRBV25-1 to TRBJ1-2; maybe TRBD1 (5 bases). V was pared by 6 bases and J by 6 bases, with 8 bases between. The CDR3 is made up of 11 amino acids. CDR1 is MGHDK and CDR2 is SYGVNS in the germline V gene. CDR3 region: CASRGDDGYTF. In nucleotides, the CDR3 is TGTGCCAGCAGGGGGGACGATGGCTACACCTTC.